This T cell receptor beta chain stems from a study of T-cell reconstitution after alpha-beta-depleted transplantation in children. V lost 3 bases and J lost 2, with 13 bases in between. The CDR3 extends over 16 amino acids. Germline V CDR1 and CDR2: KGHDR, SFDVKD. This clonotype has at least ten counts. Unique molecular identifiers tagged the TCRbeta library. A single record per CDR3 protein comes from TCRdb applying MiXCR to the PCR reads. In the table there are 240,000 or so distinct CDR3 sequences, less than 9% of which are singletons. The sample in question was PBMCs, mostly from graft donor cells, obtained 180 days after TCRalphabeta/CD19-depleted stem cell transplant. The clonotype was recovered from a male patient younger than 18 who had a stem cell transplant for acute lymphoblastic leukemia, so the T cells may come from the graft donor. This chain connects TRBV24-1 to TRBJ2-1; D is unclear. Here the CDR3 reads CATSDRSRRTYNEQFF. The CDR3 DNA is TGTGCCACCAGTGATCGAAGCCGGAGAACCTACAATGAGCAGTTCTTC.